The 20 T cell receptor beta chains below come from one sample, sequenced in a study of blood T cell repertoires in COVID-19 (dated by TCRdb to between 2020 and 2021). Library prep was done by the immunoSEQ multiplex PCR assay. The source is immuneACCESS, and TCRdb retained only in-frame sequences with V and J called. Part of the clones is not carried over; for the studies checked, unresolved V genes explain less than half of this, and the remainder is unexplained. The table for this sample lists about 240,000 clones; just under 85% of them were counted only once. The ten largest clonotypes hold around 6.5% of the sample. Sequenced: peripheral blood. The source of these receptors is a woman between 55 and 75 years old with active or convalescent COVID-19.

This chain joins TRBV15 and TRBJ1-5; no clear D. Germline CDR1 LNHNV, CDR2 YYDKDF (reference sequence). The germline V and J ends were trimmed by 0 bases and 1 base, with 13 bases remaining between them. The CDR3 is made up of 17 amino acids. CDR3 residues: CATSRDLSSGSNQPQHF. CDR3 bases: TGTGCCACCAGCAGAGATCTATCGTCGGGGAGCAATCAGCCCCAGCATTTT.

V usage is TRBV27 and J usage is TRBJ2-7, with D possibly being TRBD1 (5 bases). CDR3 length: 14 amino acids. In germline, CDR1 is MNHEY, CDR2 SMNVEV (reference sequence). Trimming took off 6 bases at V and 6 bases at J, with 18 bases between the two ends. The CDR3 protein is CASRRSWGTVEQYF. CDR3 DNA sequence: TGTGCCAGCAGACGGAGTTGGGGCACGGTCGAGCAGTACTTC.

The rearrangement uses TRBV3-1 (or the pseudogene TRBV3-2) and TRBJ1-1, with 10 nucleotides matching TRBD1. With 3 bases clipped from V and 1 base from J, the junction kept 8 bases outside the gene matches. This CDR3 comprises 17 residues. Germline CDR1 LGHDT, CDR2 YNNKEL (reference sequence). This chain's CDR3 is CASSHVPGQGTNTEAFF. In DNA, the CDR3 is TGTGCCAGCAGCCACGTCCCGGGACAGGGGACGAACACTGAAGCTTTCTTT.

V gene TRBV30 combines with J gene TRBJ1-2; maybe TRBD1 (5 bases). V shed 2 bases and J shed 3 bases, with 16 bases lying between them. CDR1 and CDR2 (germline): GTSNPN, SVGIG (reference sequence). CDR3 size: 15 residues. CDR3 in amino acids: CAWSSALGQYYGYTF. The CDR3 coding sequence is TGTGCCTGGAGTTCCGCCCTGGGGCAGTACTATGGCTACACCTTC.

This chain's CDR3 is CASSTDTGDSGNTIYF. For the CDR3, the DNA is TGTGCCAGTAGTACGGACACGGGGGACTCTGGAAACACCATATATTTT. This rearrangement joins TRBV19 to TRBJ1-3, with D tentatively TRBD1 (5 bases). Germline loops: CDR1 LNHDA, CDR2 SQIVND (reference sequence). Trimming left V 4 bases short and J 0 bases short, with 13 bases between. The CDR3 is made up of 16 amino acids.

This clone appeared a few times. J is TRBJ1-3 and V is TRBV7-9; 8 nucleotides line up with TRBD1. Germline V lookup: CDR1 SEHNR, CDR2 FQNEAQ (reference sequence). J gave up 1 base and V 5 bases, and 10 bases lay outside the gene matches. The CDR3 spans 17 residues. Here the CDR3 DNA reads TGTGCCAGCAGCGACAAGACAGGGGTTAATTCTGGAAACACCATATATTTT. It specifies CASSDKTGVNSGNTIYF.

The chain employs TRBV24-1 and TRBJ1-1; the D is unclear. V dropped 8 bases and J dropped 4 bases, with 16 bases sitting between them. Per germline, CDR1 KGHDR and CDR2 SFDVKD. CDR3 length equals 14 residues. CDR3 sequence reads: CATKARQRSTEAFF. CDR3 nucleotide sequence: TGTGCCACCAAGGCCAGGCAACGCAGCACTGAAGCTTTCTTT.

This chain links TRBV11-2 with TRBJ1-2; no clear D gene. Germline CDR1 reads SGHAT; CDR2 reads FQNNGV. CDR3 size: 14 residues. V was trimmed by 2 bases and J by 8 bases, leaving 15 bases between them. In nucleotides, the CDR3 is TGTGCCAGCAGCTTATTTTCGACGGGTATGGGCTACACCTTC. Translation gives CASSLFSTGMGYTF. The full variable domain, rest sourced from reference TRBV11-2 and TRBJ1-2, is EAGVAQSPRYKIIEKRQSVAFWCNPISGHATLYWYQQILGQGPKLLIQFQNNGVVDDSQLPKDRFSAERLKGVDSTLKIQPAKLEDSAVYLCASSLFSTGMGYTFGSGTRLTVV.

The chain joins TRBV19 to TRBJ1-1; 12 positions agree with TRBD1. The trim removed 7 bases at V and 4 bases at J, leaving 7 bases unmatched. There are 15 residues in the CDR3. From germline, CDR1 is LNHDA and CDR2 SQIVND (reference sequence). The CDR3 is CASISGTGGLTEAFF. The CDR3 bases are TGTGCCAGTATCTCCGGGACAGGGGGCCTCACTGAAGCTTTCTTT.

This clone was seen repeatedly, ten times or more. The chain couples TRBV2 to TRBJ1-5; the D gene is possibly TRBD1 (5 bases). The germline CDR1 and CDR2 sequences are SNHLY and FYNNEI. V lost 7 bases and J lost 5, with 12 bases in between. The CDR3 loop spans 13 amino acids. The CDR3 loop reads CASTGGWDQPQHF. The CDR3 DNA follows: TGTGCCAGCACTGGGGGGTGGGATCAGCCCCAGCATTTT.

The chain couples TRBV5-8 to TRBJ2-7, with TRBD2 matching 11 bases. Germline-derived CDR1 and CDR2 are SGHTS and YDEGEE. The CDR3 spans 17 residues. V shed 2 bases and J 0 bases; nucleotides not matched to a gene: 7. CDR3 DNA: TGTGCCAGCAGCTTTCTTGAGGGACTAGCGGACTCCTACGAGCAGTACTTC. Translation gives CASSFLEGLADSYEQYF.

This chain joins TRBV27 and TRBJ2-3; 13 nucleotides line up with TRBD2. There are 18 residues in the CDR3. J lost 5 bases, V lost 2 bases, and 10 bases had no gene match. Looked up from germline, CDR1 is MNHEY and CDR2 is SMNVEV (reference sequence). The CDR3 protein is CASSLLRGLAGEIDTQYF. The CDR3 DNA sequence: TGTGCCAGCAGTTTACTACGAGGACTAGCGGGAGAGATAGATACGCAGTATTTT.

This sequence joins TRBV23-1 and TRBJ2-1, with 10 bases fitting TRBD2. TRBV23-1 is classed as an ORF, of uncertain function. The CDR3 has 21 residues. V lost 3 bases and J lost 1; bases outside the gene matches: 18. This chain's CDR3 is CASSQSVPSGAAGGSYNEQFF. In nucleotides, the CDR3 is TGCGCCAGCAGTCAGAGTGTCCCATCGGGGGCAGCGGGAGGGTCCTACAATGAGCAGTTCTTC.

With respect to this clone: The identical CDR3 is also encoded by other nucleotide sequences in the sample. This chain links TRBV5-1 with TRBJ2-2; D remains unclear. Per the germline V gene, CDR1 is SGHRS and CDR2 is YFSETQ. Trimming took 0 bases from V and 1 from J, leaving 4 bases between them. This CDR3 spans 14 amino acids. CDR3 in amino acids: CASSLGQNTGELFF. CDR3 coding DNA: TGCGCCAGCAGCTTGGGGCAGAACACCGGGGAGCTGTTTTTT. Based on the CDR3 plus reference TRBV5-1 and TRBJ2-2, the full variable domain is KAGVTQTPRYLIKTRGQQVTLSCSPISGHRSVSWYQQTPGQGLQFLFEYFSETQRNKGNFPGRFSGRQFSNSRSEMNVSTLELGDSALYLCASSLGQNTGELFFGEGSRLTVL.

The rearrangement joins TRBV6-5 to TRBJ1-1; weak D call: TRBD1 (6 bases). Germline values: CDR1 MNHEY, CDR2 SVGAGI. There are 13 residues in the CDR3. V lost 8 bases and J 0 bases, leaving 10 bases between the germline ends. The DNA of the CDR3 is TGTGCCAGCGGTTGGGACATGAACACTGAAGCTTTCTTT. Protein product: CASGWDMNTEAFF.

The CDR3 reads CASSLGPGYSGNTIYF. Written as DNA, the CDR3 is TGTGCCAGCAGCTTAGGGCCGGGTTACTCTGGAAACACCATATATTTT. The chain carries TRBV7-8 and TRBJ1-3; no definite D call. The CDR3 is 16 amino acids. The ends were cut back, 1 base at V and 0 bases at J, with 10 bases in the middle. Germline V lookup: CDR1 SGHVS, CDR2 FQNEAQ.

This rearrangement joins TRBV12-5 to TRBJ1-2; D gene ambiguous. Per the germline V gene, CDR1 is LGHNT and CDR2 is FRNRAP. V was trimmed by 0 bases and J by 2 bases, leaving 7 bases between them. This CDR3 region has 14 residues. CDR3 sequence (DNA): TGTGCTAGTGGTTTGGTTAGACTCAACTATGGCTACACCTTC. As protein: CASGLVRLNYGYTF.

This chain connects TRBV19 to TRBJ2-5; 8 bases match TRBD1. The CDR3 spans 14 residues. Looked up from germline, CDR1 is LNHDA and CDR2 is SQIVND (reference sequence). Trimming at V came to 6 bases and at J to 5 bases, leaving 8 bases not matched to a gene. CDR3 DNA: TGTGCCAGTAGCGCAGGGGGCTCAAGGGAGACCCAGTACTTC. It yields the protein CASSAGGSRETQYF. Looking up the rest from reference TRBV19 and TRBJ2-5 gives the full variable domain: DGGITQSPKYLFRKEGQNVTLSCEQNLNHDAMYWYRQDPGQGLRLIYYSQIVNDFQKGDIAEGYSVSREKKESFPLTVTSAQKNPTAFYLCASSAGGSRETQYFGPGTRLLVL.

CDR3 protein: CASSPQGLETQYF. DNA of the CDR3: TGTGCCAGCTCACCCCAGGGTTTAGAGACCCAGTACTTC. This rearrangement joins TRBV18 to TRBJ2-5; tentative D call: TRBD1 (5 bases). Trimming removed 3 bases at V and 4 bases at J, with 9 bases between. The CDR3 length is 13 residues. Germline values: CDR1 KGHSH, CDR2 LQKENI.

This clone is a singleton in its sample. CDR3 in amino acids: CASSRDREEPQHF. CDR3 DNA: TGTGCCAGCAGTCGGGACAGGGAAGAGCCCCAGCATTTT. J is TRBJ1-5 and V is TRBV6-5; 9 bases map to TRBD1. J lost 8 bases, V lost 5 bases, and 4 bases had no gene match. The CDR3 spans 13 residues. Germline V gives CDR1 MNHEY, CDR2 SVGAGI.